This section outlines one T cell receptor (beta chain) sequence together with its context. This entry comes from a study of T cell changes during pregnancy in multiple sclerosis. The CDR3 runs to 12 residues. Trimming stripped 4 bases from V and 8 bases from J, with 9 bases between. Per the germline V gene, CDR1 is SGDLS and CDR2 is YYNGEE. The data were produced by immunoSEQ multiplex PCR, yet TCRdb's version contains in-frame clones alone and is incomplete. The sample yields 39,000 or so clones, around 93% seen once. The V gene is TRBV9, the J gene TRBJ2-2, with a weak D call TRBD2 (5 bases). This receptor was obtained from a female donor with multiple sclerosis, enrolled in a pregnancy study. The sequences come from CD8+ T cells from peripheral blood mononuclear cells, collected before pregnancy. CDR3 residues: CASSPEGGELFF. The CDR3 nucleotides read TGTGCCAGCAGCCCAGAGGGAGGGGAGCTGTTTTTT.